These 2 T cell receptor beta chains originate from one sample sequenced in a study of T-cell reconstitution after alpha-beta-depleted transplantation in children. The TCRbeta library incorporated unique molecular identifiers. TCRdb re-derived calls from the PCR reads in MiXCR, one entry per CDR3 protein. The data show hundreds of thousands of distinct CDR3 sequences, roughly 17% seen once. The sample consisted of PBMCs from the stem cell graft donor, taken from the stem cell graft. Receptors were obtained from a human donor who donated a stem cell graft to a child with acute myeloid leukemia.

This clonotype was found a few times. The chain carries TRBV7-9 and TRBJ1-5; D is undetermined. Germline loops: CDR1 SEHNR, CDR2 FQNEAQ (reference sequence). This CDR3 is 16 amino acids long. V shed 4 bases and J shed 8 bases, with 21 bases lying between them. Here the CDR3 reads CASSSSSSAFFEPQHF. The CDR3 nucleotides read TGTGCCAGCAGCTCAAGCTCGTCGGCCTTTTTTGAGCCCCAGCATTTT.

A few counts support this clonotype. V and J are TRBV18 and TRBJ2-1; 8 bases match TRBD1. The CDR3 consists of 14 residues. V lost 1 base, J lost 8 bases, and 4 bases stayed unmatched. CDR1 is KGHSH and CDR2 is LQKENI in the germline V gene. This CDR3 reads CASSPLGQGHEQFF. The CDR3, as DNA: TGTGCCAGCTCACCACTCGGACAGGGACATGAGCAGTTCTTC.